These 13 T cell receptor beta chains were sequenced from one sample in a study of T cells in localized non-small cell lung cancer. Using immunoSEQ multiplex PCR, the repertoire was profiled, and TCRdb retains in-frame clones only, with some absent. The sample includes fewer than 100,000 clones, 65% to 85% of them seen just once. The source was peripheral blood, collected before any cancer treatment. The receptors were sampled from a female donor older than 55 with stage I lung adenocarcinoma.

The V and J genes are TRBV5-8 and TRBJ1-1; D possibly corresponds to TRBD1 (5 bases). Germline lookup yields CDR1 SGHTS and CDR2 YDEGEE. Trimming removed 3 bases from V and 0 bases from J, with 15 bases in between. The CDR3 contains 16 residues. This CDR3 is CASSSQDNHMNTEAFF. In nucleotides, the CDR3 is TGTGCCAGCAGCTCCCAGGACAACCACATGAACACTGAAGCTTTCTTT.

V and J are TRBV7-3 and TRBJ2-3, with D possibly being TRBD2 (5 bases). The CDR3 is made up of 12 amino acids. The germline V and J ends were trimmed by 5 bases and 6 bases, with 9 bases remaining between them. CDR1 and CDR2 (germline): SGHTA, FQGTGA. CDR3 protein: CASSLTGDTQYF. The CDR3 region has the DNA TGTGCCAGCAGCCTGACGGGGGATACGCAGTATTTT.

The chain joins TRBV5-8 to TRBJ2-7; no clear D. The CDR3 runs to 11 residues. Between the trimmed V and J ends, which lost 4 bases and 6 bases, there was a span of 8 bases. Germline-derived CDR1 and CDR2 are SGHTS and YDEGEE. CDR3 sequence (DNA): TGTGCCAGCAGCATTCAGGCCGAGCAGTACTTC. It is translated as CASSIQAEQYF.

The chain carries TRBV28 and TRBJ1-3, with D perhaps matching TRBD1 (5 bases). This CDR3 has 16 amino acids. V lost 1 base and J lost 0, with 10 bases in between. Looked up from germline, CDR1 is MDHEN and CDR2 is SYDVKM. DNA of the CDR3: TGTGCCAGCAGTTTATCAGGGCCCCCCTCTGGAAACACCATATATTTT. Translation gives CASSLSGPPSGNTIYF.

The gene calls are TRBV2 and TRBJ2-1; D is undetermined. Germline V lookup: CDR1 SNHLY, CDR2 FYNNEI. This CDR3 spans 14 amino acids. Trimming stripped 1 base from V and 0 bases from J, with 4 bases between. The CDR3 sequence: CASSEDSSYNEQFF. The DNA for the CDR3 is TGTGCCAGCAGTGAAGACAGCTCCTACAATGAGCAGTTCTTC.

The J gene is TRBJ2-2, the V gene TRBV5-1; TRBD1 matches 9 bases. The germline V gene encodes CDR1 SGHRS and CDR2 YFSETQ. V lost 4 bases, J lost 7 bases, and 5 bases stayed unmatched. The length of the CDR3 is 14 residues. The CDR3 sequence is CASSPGQGNGELFF. CDR3 sequence (DNA): TGCGCCAGCAGCCCAGGACAGGGGAACGGGGAGCTGTTTTTT.

The gene calls are TRBV5-4 and TRBJ2-7; D may be TRBD1 or TRBD2 (5 bases each). This CDR3 has 14 amino acids. With 3 bases removed from V and 10 bases from J, the gap between germline ends came to 20 bases. Germline V gives CDR1 SGHNT, CDR2 YYREEE (reference sequence). This CDR3 reads CASSSDGTVYFQYF. The DNA of the CDR3 is TGTGCCAGCAGCTCTGATGGGACGGTTTATTTCCAGTACTTC.

The CDR3 is CASSPDLTSGNTIYF. CDR3 coding DNA: TGTGCCAGTAGTCCGGATCTAACCTCTGGAAACACCATATATTTT. The chain employs TRBV19 and TRBJ1-3; D is uncertain. The CDR3 is 15 amino acids. Trimming removed 5 bases from V and 0 bases from J, with 11 bases in between. Germline V gives CDR1 LNHDA, CDR2 SQIVND (reference sequence).

The chain links TRBV21-1 to TRBJ1-1; the D call in the table, TRBD1, was not verified against the DNA. TRBV21-1 is a documented pseudogene. CDR3 size: 14 residues. The CDR3 here is CASKGDRGNTEAFF. The CDR3 DNA sequence: TGTGCCAGCAAGGGAGACAGGGGAAACACTGAAGCTTTCTTT.

This chain connects TRBV27 to TRBJ2-7, with D perhaps TRBD1 or TRBD2 (5 bases each). This CDR3 spans 13 amino acids. In germline, CDR1 is MNHEY, CDR2 SMNVEV (reference sequence). With 8 bases removed from V and 1 base from J, the gap between germline ends came to 12 bases. CDR3 region: CASHRDGSYEQYF. Written as DNA, the CDR3 is TGTGCCAGCCACCGGGACGGATCCTACGAGCAGTACTTC.

The chain employs TRBV5-8 and TRBJ1-2; D call uncertain. CDR3 size: 11 residues. Germline V lookup: CDR1 SGHTS, CDR2 YDEGEE. V lost 7 bases, J lost 1 base, and 5 bases lay in between. In nucleotides, the CDR3 is TGTGCCAGCTTCGGTAACTATGGCTACACCTTC. This gives the protein CASFGNYGYTF.

The rearrangement joins TRBV28 to TRBJ1-3, with D unclear. CDR1 and CDR2 (germline): MDHEN, SYDVKM. V was trimmed by 6 bases and J by 0 bases, leaving 18 bases between them. The CDR3 length is 17 residues. CDR3 amino acids: CASSPHARRSSGNTIYF. CDR3 coding DNA: TGTGCCAGCAGCCCCCACGCCCGACGGAGCTCTGGAAACACCATATATTTT.

The chain links TRBV22-1 to TRBJ2-1; the table's D gene call, TRBD2, was not cross checked with the DNA. TRBV22-1 is described as a pseudogene. The CDR3 is made up of 17 amino acids. The CDR3 loop reads CPGSARFMRNSYNEQFF. The CDR3 bases are TGTCCTGGGAGCGCACGGTTTATGAGAAACTCCTACAATGAGCAGTTCTTC.